The 9 T cell receptor beta chains in this list originate from one sample, sequenced in a study of T cells in localized non-small cell lung cancer. Sequencing used immunoSEQ multiplex PCR; TCRdb keeps in-frame clones, though not all of them. Among over 70,000 clones listed, approximately 91% were seen once. The source material was PBMCs, sampled before any cancer treatment. These receptors all stem from a woman aged 40-70 years with stage II squamous cell lung carcinoma.

V gene TRBV6-1 combines with J gene TRBJ1-1, with TRBD1 matching over 7 bases. The junction had 16 bases not matched to a gene; V was cut back by 4 bases and J by 5 bases. CDR1 is MNHNS and CDR2 is SASEGT in the germline V gene. The CDR3 spans 17 residues. The CDR3 region has the DNA TGTGCCAGCAGTGCGACAGGGTTGGTGGGGCCAAGAACTGAAGCTTTCTTT. This sequence encodes CASSATGLVGPRTEAFF.

The rearrangement joins TRBV28 to TRBJ2-3; 8 positions match TRBD2. Per the germline V gene, CDR1 is MDHEN and CDR2 is SYDVKM. The CDR3 extends over 16 amino acids. Trimming removed 5 bases from V and 0 bases from J; junction bases left unmatched: 7. The CDR3 spells CASSLILAASTDTQYF. CDR3 nucleotides: TGTGCCAGCAGTCTCATACTAGCGGCCAGCACAGATACGCAGTATTTT.

CDR3 amino acids: CASSLGGNIYGYTF. The DNA for the CDR3 is TGTGCCAGCAGCTTGGGTGGGAATATCTATGGCTACACCTTC. The chain combines TRBV5-4 with TRBJ1-2; no clear D. Germline V gene lookup returns CDR1 SGHNT and CDR2 YYREEE (reference sequence). V shed 0 bases and J shed 4 bases, with 10 bases lying between them. CDR3 length equals 14 residues.

The rearrangement joins TRBV4-1 to TRBJ1-5, with unresolved D. V was shortened by 1 base and J by 3 bases, with 13 bases between the two germline ends. The CDR3 has 16 amino acids. Germline V gene sequence: CDR1 MGHRA, CDR2 YSYEKL. The CDR3, as DNA: TGCGCCAGCAGCCAAGTTGGACGCGGGCTCAATCAGCCCCAGCATTTT. Protein sequence: CASSQVGRGLNQPQHF.

The chain uses TRBV5-1 and TRBJ1-1; D gene unclear. Germline V gene lookup returns CDR1 SGHRS and CDR2 YFSETQ. V lost 3 bases to trimming and J lost 1 base, with 10 bases between them. The CDR3 has 14 residues. CDR3: CASSSTPTNTEAFF. The CDR3, as DNA: TGCGCCAGCAGCTCTACACCGACGAACACTGAAGCTTTCTTT.

The chain carries TRBV5-1 and TRBJ1-1, with D unresolved. Per the germline V gene, CDR1 is SGHRS and CDR2 is YFSETQ. Trimming took 1 base from V and 4 from J, leaving 11 bases between them. The CDR3 runs 14 residues. The CDR3 loop reads CASSLRGVGTEAFF. CDR3 DNA sequence: TGCGCCAGCAGCTTGCGCGGCGTGGGCACTGAAGCTTTCTTT.

The chain has TRBV5-4 and TRBJ1-1; D is uncertain. The CDR3 totals 14 residues. Germline V gives CDR1 SGHNT, CDR2 YYREEE (reference sequence). V was trimmed by 2 bases and J by 1 base, leaving 9 bases between them. CDR3 coding DNA: TGTGCCAGCAGCTTAGGAGGTCGGAACACTGAAGCTTTCTTT. Residues: CASSLGGRNTEAFF.

This chain joins TRBV11-2 and TRBJ2-1; 9 bases line up with TRBD2. V shed 2 bases, J shed 5 bases, and the junction held 1 base outside the gene matches. CDR3 size: 14 residues. From germline, CDR1 is SGHAT and CDR2 FQNNGV. CDR3 sequence (DNA): TGTGCCAGCAGCTTACCTAGCGGGAACAATGAGCAGTTCTTC. This encodes CASSLPSGNNEQFF.

The rearrangement uses TRBV6-1 and TRBJ2-3; D assignment may be TRBD1 or TRBD2 (5 bases each). Deletions cut 8 bases from V and 8 bases from J, with 20 bases between. The CDR3 is 14 residues long. Germline loops: CDR1 MNHNS, CDR2 SASEGT. The CDR3 here is CASFLQIPGTTQYF. CDR3 DNA sequence: TGTGCCAGCTTCCTGCAAATCCCAGGGACTACGCAGTATTTT.